This TCR beta chain is drawn from a study of cytotoxic CD8 clonotypes in ibrutinib-treated CLL. Study as a whole: A mean of around 260,000 productive templates and about 88,000 productive rearrangements was obtained per sample. Study outcomes and limitations: Higher circulating CD8+ T-cell counts strongly accompanied higher baseline clonality, above age-matched healthy donors. The clonality went up when patients responded to ibrutinib and dropped back toward baseline at progression.

With sequencing, the targeted depth ranged from 1 in 200,000 to 1 in 1 million T cells. Data came from immunoSEQ multiplex PCR; TCRdb stores just in-frame clones and leaves some out. This table has 150,000 to 250,000 clones, around 72% appearing once. Germline loops: CDR1 KGHSH, CDR2 LQKENI. This CDR3 contains 13 residues. Trimming removed 3 bases at V and 5 bases at J, with 7 bases between. This clone showed up just a few times. Its antigen is as yet unknown. The chain links TRBV18 to TRBJ2-2; D call uncertain. Sequences were derived from PBMCs, sampled after 24 months of ibrutinib treatment. The sequence was obtained from a human donor with chronic lymphocytic leukemia. CDR3 coding DNA: TGTGCCAGCTCACCCAGCGCAACCGGGGAGCTGTTTTTT. This encodes CASSPSATGELFF. The whole variable domain, filled in from reference TRBV18 and TRBJ2-2, reads NAGVMQNPRHLVRRRGQEARLRCSPMKGHSHVYWYRQLPEEGLKFMVYLQKENIIDESGMPKERFSAEFPKEGPSILRIQQVVRGDSAAYFCASSPSATGELFFGEGSRLTVL.